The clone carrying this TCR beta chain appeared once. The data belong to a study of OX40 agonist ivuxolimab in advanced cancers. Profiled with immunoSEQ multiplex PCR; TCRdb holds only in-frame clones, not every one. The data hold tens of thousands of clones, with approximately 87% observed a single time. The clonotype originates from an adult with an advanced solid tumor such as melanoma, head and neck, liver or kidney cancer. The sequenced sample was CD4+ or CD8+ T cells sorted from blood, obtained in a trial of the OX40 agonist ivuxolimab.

The CDR3 here is CASSFGSNQPQHF. The CDR3, as DNA: TGTGCCAGCAGCTTTGGCAGCAATCAGCCCCAGCATTTT. This chain uses TRBV5-5 with TRBJ1-5, with no clear D. The V end lost 2 bases, the J end lost 1 base, and 4 bases lay between the germline ends. The CDR3 is 13 amino acids. Germline V gene sequence: CDR1 SGHKS, CDR2 YYEKEE (reference sequence).